Listed below are T cell receptor beta chains from one sample, sequenced in a study of shared clonotypes between healthy human individuals. The table came from immunoSEQ multiplex PCR; TCRdb's copy has only in-frame clones and leaves some out. The table includes some 2,500,000 clones, 90% to 95% detected once. Sequenced material: naive CD4+ T cells from PBMCs. All receptors derive from a man younger than 30 in good health. Some clones in this sample may be carry-over from other donors' samples. Each CDR3 is given with its conserved first and last residue. Fields, in order: D gene, CDR3 length, V gene, clone size, CDR3 protein. D genes are given only for firm matches. Rows may omit the clone size; those that give it use once, few, many or a size class.

D: NA; length: 13; V: TRBV6-6; size: NA; CDR3: CASSPREDYGYTF
D: NA; length: 13; V: TRBV18; size: NA; CDR3: CASSPSLRYEQYF
D: NA; length: 16; V: TRBV5-1; size: NA; CDR3: CASSLRLASGANVLTF
D: TRBD2; length: 14; V: TRBV5-1; size: NA; CDR3: CASSLGTSGLEQYF
D: NA; length: 14; V: TRBV6-1; size: NA; CDR3: CASSAQQLPTEAFF
D: TRBD2; length: 15; V: TRBV5-1; size: NA; CDR3: CASSLQLAGYDEQYF
D: TRBD2; length: 16; V: TRBV7-2; size: few; CDR3: CASSDLAGGPSYEQYF
D: TRBD2; length: 15; V: TRBV5-1; size: NA; CDR3: CASRLTSGSFDEQYF
D: NA; length: 16; V: TRBV5-1; size: NA; CDR3: CASSLRGVEARDTIYF
D: NA; length: 11; V: TRBV10-3; size: NA; CDR3: CATQRADTQYF
D: NA; length: 11; V: TRBV28; size: NA; CDR3: CASTTANEQFF
D: NA; length: 15; V: TRBV7-6; size: NA; CDR3: CASSLVRGDGTEAFF
D: TRBD2; length: 16; V: TRBV11-3; size: NA; CDR3: CASSSYSSGRMNEQFF
D: NA; length: 13; V: TRBV6-6; size: NA; CDR3: CASSYKGYTEAFF
D: TRBD1; length: 13; V: TRBV6-5; size: NA; CDR3: CASSRTRGREQYF
D: NA; length: 15; V: TRBV18; size: NA; CDR3: CASSPQGFATDTQYF
D: NA; length: 15; V: TRBV6-1; size: NA; CDR3: CASRPEQGRRETQYF
D: TRBD2; length: 15; V: TRBV5-6; size: NA; CDR3: CASSLNGRGRYEQYF
D: NA; length: 15; V: TRBV7-9; size: NA; CDR3: CASSGPAGRRYEQYF
D: TRBD1; length: 14; V: TRBV5-1; size: NA; CDR3: CASSWGQGGTEAFF
D: NA; length: 15; V: TRBV18; size: NA; CDR3: CASSPPGSHTTIQYF
D: NA; length: 14; V: TRBV18; size: NA; CDR3: CASSLQEVDQPQHF
D: NA; length: 13; V: TRBV5-1; size: NA; CDR3: CASSSVPYNEQFF
D: TRBD1; length: 15; V: TRBV6-1; size: NA; CDR3: CASRAMQGVQETQYF
D: NA; length: 16; V: TRBV4-2; size: NA; CDR3: CASSQDLTPSTDTQYF
D: NA; length: 15; V: TRBV2; size: NA; CDR3: CASNNRGAGTDTQYF
D: TRBD2; length: 17; V: TRBV11-2; size: NA; CDR3: CASTSLGGLPSYNEQFF
D: TRBD1; length: 16; V: TRBV4-3; size: NA; CDR3: CASSQALSTGGKTQYF
D: TRBD1; length: 16; V: TRBV4-1; size: NA; CDR3: CASSQFGQGSGNTIYF
D: TRBD1; length: 14; V: TRBV5-1; size: NA; CDR3: CASSEGTGTQPQHF
D: NA; length: 18; V: TRBV5-1; size: once; CDR3: CASSLGQGRFSSYNEQFF
D: NA; length: 13; V: TRBV18; size: NA; CDR3: CASSPGVNQPQHF
D: NA; length: 15; V: TRBV5-5; size: NA; CDR3: CASSPRQPSLSKLFF
D: NA; length: 12; V: TRBV30; size: NA; CDR3: CAWRAWGNTIYF
D: TRBD2; length: 16; V: TRBV12-5; size: once; CDR3: CASGLGGLAAQETQYF
D: TRBD1; length: 16; V: TRBV5-4; size: once; CDR3: CASSTDRGQSNEKLFF
D: NA; length: 13; V: TRBV5-1; size: NA; CDR3: CASSLAGLSEQYF
D: TRBD1; length: 15; V: TRBV16; size: NA; CDR3: CASSQRWDRVDEQYF
D: NA; length: 14; V: TRBV2; size: few; CDR3: CASTGFSLAGELFF
D: TRBD2; length: 14; V: TRBV9; size: NA; CDR3: CASRAGLASNEQFF
D: NA; length: 14; V: TRBV6-5; size: NA; CDR3: CASSYGPGDEKLFF
D: NA; length: 15; V: TRBV5-1; size: NA; CDR3: CASSHEMTLYNEQFF
D: NA; length: 14; V: TRBV9; size: NA; CDR3: CASSFTSTRDTQYF
D: NA; length: 11; V: TRBV7-2; size: NA; CDR3: CASSSSNEQFF
D: NA; length: 11; V: TRBV2; size: NA; CDR3: CASSPDYEQYF
D: NA; length: 13; V: TRBV19; size: NA; CDR3: CASNPGAGTEAFF